This T cell receptor beta chain originates from a study of T cells expressing NK-cell markers. Each CDR3 protein gets one entry in TCRdb, which reprocessed the 5' RACE reads and gives no DNA. The listing records about 460,000 distinct CDR3 sequences. The CDR3 consists of 14 residues. Germline lookup yields CDR1 SEHNR and CDR2 FQNEAQ (reference sequence). The receptor comes from a woman in her forties or fifties in good health. The rearrangement links TRBV7-9 to TRBJ1-1; TCRdb picks TRBD1, but there is no DNA to check that call. Sequenced: blood T cells: a sorted CD56 or NKG2C T cell subset, CD4+ or CD8+ T cells, or bulk PBMC T cells (not recorded which). The CDR3 here is CASSLGRQGVRAFF.